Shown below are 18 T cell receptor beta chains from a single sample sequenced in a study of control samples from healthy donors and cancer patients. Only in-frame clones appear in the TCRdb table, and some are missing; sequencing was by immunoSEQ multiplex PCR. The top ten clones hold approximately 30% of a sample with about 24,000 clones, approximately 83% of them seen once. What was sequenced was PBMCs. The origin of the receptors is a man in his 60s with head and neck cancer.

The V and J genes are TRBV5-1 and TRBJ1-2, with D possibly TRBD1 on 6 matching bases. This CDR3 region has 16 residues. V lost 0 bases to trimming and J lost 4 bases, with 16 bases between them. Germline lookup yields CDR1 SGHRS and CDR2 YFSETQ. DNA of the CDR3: TGCGCCAGCAGCTTGGAAGGGCCAGGGGATACCTATGGCTACACCTTC. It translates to CASSLEGPGDTYGYTF.

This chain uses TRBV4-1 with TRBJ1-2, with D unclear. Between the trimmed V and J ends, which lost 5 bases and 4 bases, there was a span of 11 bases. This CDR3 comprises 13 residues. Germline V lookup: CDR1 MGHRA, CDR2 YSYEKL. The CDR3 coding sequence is TGCGCCAGCAGCGCCCTCCTCGGCTATGGCTACACCTTC. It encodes CASSALLGYGYTF.

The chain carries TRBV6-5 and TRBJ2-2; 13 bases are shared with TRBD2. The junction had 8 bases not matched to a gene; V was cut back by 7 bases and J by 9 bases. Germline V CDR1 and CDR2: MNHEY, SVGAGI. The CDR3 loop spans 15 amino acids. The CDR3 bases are TGTGCCAGCACCTTCCGGACTAGCGGGAGCTGGGAGCTGTTTTTT. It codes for CASTFRTSGSWELFF.

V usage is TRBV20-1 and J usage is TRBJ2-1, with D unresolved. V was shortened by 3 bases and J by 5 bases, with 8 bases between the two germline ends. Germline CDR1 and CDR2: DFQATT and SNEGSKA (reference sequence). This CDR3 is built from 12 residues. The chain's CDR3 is CSASVVDNEQFF. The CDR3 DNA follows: TGCAGTGCTAGTGTCGTAGACAATGAGCAGTTCTTC.

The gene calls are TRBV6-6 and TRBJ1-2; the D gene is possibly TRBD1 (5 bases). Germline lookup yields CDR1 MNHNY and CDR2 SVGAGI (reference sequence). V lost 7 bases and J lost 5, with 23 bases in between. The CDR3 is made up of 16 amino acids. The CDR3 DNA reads TGTGCCAGCACCACCCCGGGCGCAGGGAAGGGATATGGCTACACCTTC. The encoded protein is CASTTPGAGKGYGYTF.

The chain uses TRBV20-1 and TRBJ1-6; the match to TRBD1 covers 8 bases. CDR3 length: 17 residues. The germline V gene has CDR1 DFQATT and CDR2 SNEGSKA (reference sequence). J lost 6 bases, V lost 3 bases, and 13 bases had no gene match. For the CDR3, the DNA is TGCAGTGCTAGTCCCTTGAACAGGGGGGCGTCTAATTCACCCCTCCACTTT. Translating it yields CSASPLNRGASNSPLHF.

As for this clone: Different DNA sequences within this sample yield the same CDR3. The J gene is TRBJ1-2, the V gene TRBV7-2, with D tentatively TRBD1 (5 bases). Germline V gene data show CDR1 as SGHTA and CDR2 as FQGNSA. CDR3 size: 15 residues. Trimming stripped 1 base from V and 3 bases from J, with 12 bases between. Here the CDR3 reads CASSLVGDSDYGYTF. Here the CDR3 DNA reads TGTGCCAGCAGCTTAGTAGGGGATAGTGACTATGGCTACACCTTC.

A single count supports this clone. CDR3 in amino acids: CASSPQDSSNQPQHF. Here the CDR3 DNA reads TGTGCCAGCAGCCCTCAGGACAGTAGCAATCAGCCCCAGCATTTT. V is TRBV6-6 and J is TRBJ1-5; tentative D call: TRBD1 (6 bases). The germline V and J ends were trimmed by 6 bases and 0 bases, with 12 bases remaining between them. CDR3 length equals 15 residues. The germline CDR1 and CDR2 sequences are MNHNY and SVGAGI (reference sequence).

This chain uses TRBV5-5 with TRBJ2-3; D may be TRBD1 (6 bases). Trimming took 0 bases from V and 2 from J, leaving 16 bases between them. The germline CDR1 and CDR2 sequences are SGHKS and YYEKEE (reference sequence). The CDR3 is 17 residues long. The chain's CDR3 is CASSLEPGHMLTDTQYF. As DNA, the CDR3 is TGTGCCAGCAGCTTGGAACCGGGACACATGCTCACAGATACGCAGTATTTT.

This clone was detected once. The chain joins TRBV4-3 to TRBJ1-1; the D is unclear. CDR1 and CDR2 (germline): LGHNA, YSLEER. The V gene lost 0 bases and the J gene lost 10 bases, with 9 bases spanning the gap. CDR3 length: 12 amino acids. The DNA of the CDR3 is TGCGCCAGCAGCCAAGACTCAGCCCCAGCTTTCTTT. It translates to CASSQDSAPAFF.

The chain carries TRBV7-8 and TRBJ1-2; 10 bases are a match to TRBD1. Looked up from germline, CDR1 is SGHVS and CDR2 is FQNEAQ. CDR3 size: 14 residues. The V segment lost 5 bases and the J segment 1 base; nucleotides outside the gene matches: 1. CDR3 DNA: TGTGCCAGCAGCGGACAGGGGGGTAACTATGGCTACACCTTC. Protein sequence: CASSGQGGNYGYTF.

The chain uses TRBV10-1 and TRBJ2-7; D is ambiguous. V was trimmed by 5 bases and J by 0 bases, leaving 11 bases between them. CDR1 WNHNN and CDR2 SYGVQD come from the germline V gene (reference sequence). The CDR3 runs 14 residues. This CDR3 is CASSPTRSSYEQYF. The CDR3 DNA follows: TGCGCCAGCAGTCCTACCCGGAGCTCCTACGAGCAGTACTTC.

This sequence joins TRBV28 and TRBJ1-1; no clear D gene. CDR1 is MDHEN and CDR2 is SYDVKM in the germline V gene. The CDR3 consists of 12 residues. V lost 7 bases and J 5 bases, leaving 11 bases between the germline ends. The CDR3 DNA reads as TGTGCCAGCAATATGGTGGAAACTGAAGCTTTCTTT. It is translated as CASNMVETEAFF.

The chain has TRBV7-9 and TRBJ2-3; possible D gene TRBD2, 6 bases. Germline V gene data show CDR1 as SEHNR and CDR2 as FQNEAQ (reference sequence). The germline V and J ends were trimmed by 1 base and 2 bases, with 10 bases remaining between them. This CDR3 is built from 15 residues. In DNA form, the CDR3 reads TGTGCCAGCAGCTTAGGTAGCGGAACCACAGATACGCAGTATTTT. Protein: CASSLGSGTTDTQYF.

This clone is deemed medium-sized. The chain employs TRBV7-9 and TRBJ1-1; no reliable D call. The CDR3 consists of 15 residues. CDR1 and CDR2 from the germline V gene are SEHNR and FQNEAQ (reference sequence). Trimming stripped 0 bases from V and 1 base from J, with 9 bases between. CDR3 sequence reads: CASSLAYNPNTEAFF. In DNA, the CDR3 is TGTGCCAGCAGCTTAGCTTACAACCCGAACACTGAAGCTTTCTTT. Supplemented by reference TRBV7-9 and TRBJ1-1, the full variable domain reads DTGVSQNPRHKITKRGQNVTFRCDPISEHNRLYWYRQTLGQGPEFLTYFQNEAQLEKSRLLSDRFSAERPKGSFSTLEIQRTEQGDSAMYLCASSLAYNPNTEAFFGQGTRLTVV.

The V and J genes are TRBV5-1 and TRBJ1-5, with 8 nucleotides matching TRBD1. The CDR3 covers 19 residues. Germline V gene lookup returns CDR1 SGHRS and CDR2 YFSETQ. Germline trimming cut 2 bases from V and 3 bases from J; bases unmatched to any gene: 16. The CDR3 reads CASSFFMVGQGVVNQPQHF. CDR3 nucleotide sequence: TGCGCCAGCAGCTTCTTTATGGTCGGACAGGGAGTGGTCAATCAGCCCCAGCATTTT. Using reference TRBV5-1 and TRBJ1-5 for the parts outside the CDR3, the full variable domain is KAGVTQTPRYLIKTRGQQVTLSCSPISGHRSVSWYQQTPGQGLQFLFEYFSETQRNKGNFPGRFSGRQFSNSRSEMNVSTLELGDSALYLCASSFFMVGQGVVNQPQHFGDGTRLSIL.

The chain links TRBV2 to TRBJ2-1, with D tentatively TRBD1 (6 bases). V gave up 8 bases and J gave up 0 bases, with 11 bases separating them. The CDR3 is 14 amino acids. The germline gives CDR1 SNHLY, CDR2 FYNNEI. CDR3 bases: TGTGCCAGCCGAGACAGGAGCTCCTACAATGAGCAGTTCTTC. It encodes CASRDRSSYNEQFF.

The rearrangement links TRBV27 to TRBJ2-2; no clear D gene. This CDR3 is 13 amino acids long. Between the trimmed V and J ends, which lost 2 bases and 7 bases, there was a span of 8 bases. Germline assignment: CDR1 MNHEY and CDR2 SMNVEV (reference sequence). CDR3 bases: TGTGCCAGCAGTTTAATAAATGGCGGGGAGCTGTTTTTT. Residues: CASSLINGGELFF.